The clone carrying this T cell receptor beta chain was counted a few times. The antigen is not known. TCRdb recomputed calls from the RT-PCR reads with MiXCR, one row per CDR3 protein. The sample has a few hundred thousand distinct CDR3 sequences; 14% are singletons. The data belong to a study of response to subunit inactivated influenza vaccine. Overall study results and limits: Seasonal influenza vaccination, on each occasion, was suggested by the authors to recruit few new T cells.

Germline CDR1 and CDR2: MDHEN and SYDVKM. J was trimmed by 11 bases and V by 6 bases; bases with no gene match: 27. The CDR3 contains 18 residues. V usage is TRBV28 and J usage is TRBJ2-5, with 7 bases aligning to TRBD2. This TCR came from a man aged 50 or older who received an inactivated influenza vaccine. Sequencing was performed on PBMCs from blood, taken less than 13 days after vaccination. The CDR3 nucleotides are TGTGCCAGCAGCTTAGGGTTTAGATCAGCAGCGGGGTCGGTGCATCAGTACTTC. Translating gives CASSLGFRSAAGSVHQYF.